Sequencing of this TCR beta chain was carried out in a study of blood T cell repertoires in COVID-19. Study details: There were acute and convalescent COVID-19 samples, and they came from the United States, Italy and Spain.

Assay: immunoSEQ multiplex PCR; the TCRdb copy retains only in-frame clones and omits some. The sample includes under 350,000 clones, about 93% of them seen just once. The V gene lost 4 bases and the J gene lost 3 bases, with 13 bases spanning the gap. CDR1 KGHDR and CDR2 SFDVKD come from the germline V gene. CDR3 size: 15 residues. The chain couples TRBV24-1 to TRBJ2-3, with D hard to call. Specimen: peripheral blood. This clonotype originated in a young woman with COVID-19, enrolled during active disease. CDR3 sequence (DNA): TGTGCCACCAGTGACCCCCGTCCCCAGACAGATACGCAGTATTTT. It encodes CATSDPRPQTDTQYF.